This T cell receptor (beta chain) is from a study of vaccination and CD4 T cells after COVID-19. About the study: Four females and six males made up the convalescents, with two Hispanic. Every participant had a vaccine, which was either BNT162b2 or mRNA-1273, given in two doses. Blood was drawn a median roughly 79 days post second dose, range 14 to 241.

About this clonotype: Its antigen is as yet unknown.

TCRdb re-called the PCR reads with MiXCR, one entry per CDR3 protein. The sample has 12,000 to 15,000 distinct CDR3 sequences, approximately 69% seen once; the top ten hold 1.1%. Notes on the study in general: In convalescent patients, a median roughly 90% of reactive clones appeared only post-vaccination.

CDR1 is SGHNT and CDR2 is YYREEE in the germline V gene (reference sequence). The ends were cut back, 0 bases at V and 8 bases at J, with 15 bases in the middle. The CDR3 contains 16 residues. The receptor comes from a human donor who had recovered from COVID-19. The sequenced sample was CD4+ T cells from blood, obtained after SARS-CoV-2 vaccination. V usage is TRBV5-4 and J usage is TRBJ1-6; D gene uncertain. CDR3 loop: CASSLEMDGRDSPLHF. The CDR3 DNA reads as TGTGCCAGCAGCTTGGAAATGGACGGGAGGGATTCACCCCTCCACTTT.